One and the same sample provided the 13 T cell receptor beta chains below, sequenced in a study of cytomegalovirus exposure and HLA in healthy donors. Some clones are missing from TCRdb's copy, which holds only in-frame ones; the method was immunoSEQ multiplex PCR. The top ten clones hold about 10% of a sample with some 150,000 clones, 89% of them seen once. What was sequenced was PBMCs. The source is a woman aged 18-29 years in good health and CMV-seropositive.

The table lists this clone with a count of one. The rearrangement uses TRBV7-2 and TRBJ2-3; 8 bases are shared with TRBD2. Germline assignment: CDR1 SGHTA and CDR2 FQGNSA. The CDR3 contains 14 residues. The ends lost 6 bases at V and 3 bases at J; junction bases unmatched: 5. The CDR3 nucleotides are TGTGCCAGCAGGCGGGGGGCCCAGACAGATACGCAGTATTTT. Translation gives CASRRGAQTDTQYF.

The chain employs TRBV5-1 and TRBJ2-3; 13 nucleotides align to TRBD2. The J segment lost 2 bases and the V segment lost 3 bases, leaving 3 bases of the junction unmatched. The V gene's germline CDR1 is SGHRS and CDR2 YFSETQ. The CDR3 runs to 16 residues. In DNA, the CDR3 is TGCGCCAGCAGCTGGGGACTAGCGGGGATCACAGATACGCAGTATTTT. It translates to CASSWGLAGITDTQYF.

V usage is TRBV12-5 and J usage is TRBJ1-4; a weak D match, TRBD1 (6 bases). The V end lost 2 bases, the J end lost 6 bases, and 19 bases lay between the germline ends. In germline, CDR1 is LGHNT, CDR2 FRNRAP. The CDR3 is made up of 17 amino acids. The CDR3 DNA sequence: TGTGCTAGTGGTTTGCCTTGGGACAAAAGGGTGGATGAAAAACTGTTTTTT. This translates into CASGLPWDKRVDEKLFF.

This chain links TRBV28 with TRBJ1-4, with D hard to call. CDR3 length: 13 amino acids. Between the trimmed V and J ends, which lost 2 bases and 8 bases, there was a span of 9 bases. CDR1 MDHEN and CDR2 SYDVKM come from the germline V gene. This CDR3 reads CASSLISGEKLFF. CDR3 DNA sequence: TGTGCCAGCAGTTTAATTAGCGGCGAAAAACTGTTTTTT.

V gene TRBV27 combines with J gene TRBJ2-1; the D gene is possibly TRBD2 (5 bases). Deletions cut 3 bases from V and 4 bases from J, with 10 bases between. CDR3 size: 14 residues. CDR1 is MNHEY and CDR2 is SMNVEV in the germline V gene (reference sequence). For the CDR3, the DNA is TGTGCCAGCAGTTTGAGGGCTACTTACAATGAGCAGTTCTTC. It encodes CASSLRATYNEQFF.

The V and J genes are TRBV4-3 and TRBJ2-3; D is unresolved. Germline assignment: CDR1 LGHNA and CDR2 YSLEER. CDR3 length: 17 residues. The V end was cut by 2 bases, the J end by 0 bases, with 15 bases between. The CDR3 is CASSQTFESKSTDTQYF. CDR3 DNA: TGCGCCAGCAGCCAAACGTTCGAGAGTAAGAGCACAGATACGCAGTATTTT.

V and J are TRBV4-2 and TRBJ2-3, with D perhaps matching TRBD2 (7 bases). The CDR3 runs 18 residues. Trimming took 0 bases from V and 0 from J, leaving 16 bases between them. Per germline, CDR1 LGHNA and CDR2 YNFKEQ. For the CDR3, the DNA is TGTGCCAGCAGCCAAGAGGGGTGGGGGGGGGCTAGCACAGATACGCAGTATTTT. It codes for CASSQEGWGGASTDTQYF.

The V and J genes are TRBV10-3 and TRBJ2-3; D is unclear. With 3 bases removed from V and 5 bases from J, the gap between germline ends came to 12 bases. Germline V gives CDR1 ENHRY, CDR2 SYGVKD. This CDR3 is 14 amino acids long. CDR3 sequence reads: CAISEYPRRDTQYF. The DNA of the CDR3 is TGTGCCATCAGTGAATACCCAAGGAGAGATACGCAGTATTTT.

This clone was found a few times. The CDR3 loop reads CASSPRGGRSYEQYF. CDR3 sequence (DNA): TGTGCCAGCAGCCCCCGCGGGGGGCGCTCCTACGAGCAGTACTTC. The gene calls are TRBV11-2 and TRBJ2-7; 8 bases are a match to TRBD2. Trimming cost V 5 bases and J 0 bases; bases outside gene matches: 6. CDR1 is SGHAT, CDR2 FQNNGV, per germline. This CDR3 has 15 residues.

Only one count was recorded for this clone. The V call is TRBV2, the J call TRBJ2-3; TRBD2 matches 9 bases. V dropped 8 bases and J dropped 2; count of bases not matched to a gene: 11. CDR1 SNHLY and CDR2 FYNNEI come from the germline V gene. The CDR3 runs 16 residues. CDR3 sequence (DNA): TGTGCCAGCCTTAGAGGACTAGCGCGATACACAGATACGCAGTATTTT. This codes for CASLRGLARYTDTQYF.

The chain couples TRBV28 to TRBJ2-7, with 8 bases fitting TRBD1. With V trimmed by 2 bases and J by 2 bases, 5 bases remained unmatched. This CDR3 has 15 amino acids. Per germline, CDR1 MDHEN and CDR2 SYDVKM. CDR3 in DNA: TGTGCCAGCAGTTTAGGGACAGGTTCAGCCTACGAGCAGTACTTC. The encoded protein is CASSLGTGSAYEQYF. The full variable domain, its missing parts supplied by reference TRBV28 and TRBJ2-7, is DVKVTQSSRYLVKRTGEKVFLECVQDMDHENMFWYRQDPGLGLRLIYFSYDVKMKEKGDIPEGYSVSREKKERFSLILESASTNQTSMYLCASSLGTGSAYEQYFGPGTRLTVT.

This chain joins TRBV11-3 and TRBJ2-3; possible D gene TRBD2, 6 bases. Per germline, CDR1 SGHNT and CDR2 YENEEA. This CDR3 contains 14 residues. The germline V and J ends were trimmed by 11 bases and 4 bases, with 19 bases remaining between them. Here the CDR3 reads CASSASWGADTQYF. Here the CDR3 DNA reads TGTGCCTCAAGCGCGTCTTGGGGGGCAGATACGCAGTATTTT.

The gene calls are TRBV7-2 and TRBJ2-2, with D possibly TRBD2 on 6 matching bases. The germline V and J ends were trimmed by 5 bases and 4 bases, with 14 bases remaining between them. Germline CDR1 SGHTA, CDR2 FQGNSA. This CDR3 has 15 residues. Written as DNA, the CDR3 is TGTGCCAGCAGCCCCATTGGAGGGTTCACCGGGGAGCTGTTTTTT. Amino acid sequence: CASSPIGGFTGELFF.